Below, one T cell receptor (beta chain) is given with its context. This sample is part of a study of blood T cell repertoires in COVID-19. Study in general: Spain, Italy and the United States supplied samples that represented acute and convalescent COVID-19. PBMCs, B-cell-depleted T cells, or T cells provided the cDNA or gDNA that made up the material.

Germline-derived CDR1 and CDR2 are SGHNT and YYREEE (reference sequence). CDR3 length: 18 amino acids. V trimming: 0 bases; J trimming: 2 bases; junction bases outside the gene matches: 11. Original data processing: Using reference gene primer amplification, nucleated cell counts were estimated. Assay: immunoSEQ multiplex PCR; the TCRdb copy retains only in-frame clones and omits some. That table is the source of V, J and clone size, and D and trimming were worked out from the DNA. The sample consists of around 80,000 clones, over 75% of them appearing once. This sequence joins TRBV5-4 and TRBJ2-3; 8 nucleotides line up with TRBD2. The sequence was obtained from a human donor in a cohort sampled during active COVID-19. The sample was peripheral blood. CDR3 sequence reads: CASSLAGGGTLATDTQYF. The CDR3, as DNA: TGTGCCAGCAGCTTGGCCGGCGGGGGGACTCTAGCCACAGATACGCAGTATTTT.